This passage covers 6 T cell receptor beta chains from one sample sequenced in a study of T cell responses to AZD1222 COVID-19 vaccine. Libraries were prepared by immunoSEQ multiplex PCR; TCRdb keeps only in-frame clonotypes and omits some of them. In the table there are about 180,000 clones, 88% of which are singletons. The sample in question was peripheral blood, obtained 28 days after the second AZD1222 dose. The receptors come from an adult who received the AZD1222 COVID-19 vaccine.

The rearrangement joins TRBV5-4 to TRBJ2-3, with D possibly being TRBD2 (5 bases). Trimming took 4 bases from V and 0 from J, leaving 15 bases between them. Per germline, CDR1 SGHNT and CDR2 YYREEE (reference sequence). The CDR3 has 16 residues. In nucleotides, the CDR3 is TGTGCCAGCAGCCCCTCTAGCAGAGACAGCACAGATACGCAGTATTTT. Translation gives CASSPSSRDSTDTQYF.

The rearrangement links TRBV29-1 to TRBJ2-2; a possible D gene is TRBD2 (5 bases). CDR1 and CDR2 from the germline V gene are SQVTM and ANQGSEA. This CDR3 has 13 residues. Trimming pared 3 bases from V and 6 bases from J, leaving 11 bases between. CDR3 loop: CSVDSGVAGELFF. DNA of the CDR3: TGCAGCGTTGATTCCGGGGTCGCCGGGGAGCTGTTTTTT.

The chain couples TRBV30 to TRBJ1-5; D uncertain. Per the germline V gene, CDR1 is GTSNPN and CDR2 is SVGIG (reference sequence). Trimming shortened V by 2 bases and J by 4 bases, and 9 bases separated the two germline ends. The CDR3 loop spans 13 amino acids. The CDR3 DNA sequence: TGTGCCTGGAGTTCGGACTGGAATCAGCCCCAGCATTTT. This codes for CAWSSDWNQPQHF.

V gene TRBV12-5 combines with J gene TRBJ2-5; D is perhaps TRBD2 (5 bases). The CDR3 contains 15 residues. Germline lookup yields CDR1 LGHNT and CDR2 FRNRAP. V lost 5 bases and J 1 base, leaving 14 bases between the germline ends. DNA of the CDR3: TGTGCTAGTGGTATCGGACTGGGAATCCAAGAGACCCAGTACTTC. Its protein product is CASGIGLGIQETQYF.

V and J are TRBV15 and TRBJ2-5; D might be TRBD1 (6 bases). V dropped 1 base and J dropped 1 base, with 7 bases sitting between them. This CDR3 has 14 residues. CDR1 and CDR2 from the germline V gene are LNHNV and YYDKDF (reference sequence). The CDR3 sequence is CATSRGRGQETQYF. The CDR3 DNA sequence: TGTGCCACCAGCAGAGGCAGGGGCCAAGAGACCCAGTACTTC.

The CDR3 reads CASSQDKGGTEAFF. For the CDR3, the DNA is TGTGCCAGCAGCCAAGACAAGGGAGGCACTGAAGCTTTCTTT. This chain links TRBV14 with TRBJ1-1; D gene uncertain. The CDR3 is 14 residues long. The germline gives CDR1 SGHDN, CDR2 FVKESK. The ends were cut back, 0 bases at V and 4 bases at J, with 9 bases in the middle.